The 3 T cell receptor beta chains presented below share a single source sample, sequenced in a study of regulatory T cells in long-lasting Graves disease. As for time point: persistent/refractory GD, antithyroid drugs over 5 years with positive TRAb. Isolated PBMC RNA provided the starting material for the TCR library. Both iRepertoire HTBI primers and Arm-PCR of CDR3 regions were used to build the TCR beta libraries. MiXCR, applied by TCRdb to the multiplex PCR reads, yields one record per CDR3 protein. This table holds 420,000 or so distinct CDR3 sequences, around 20% found once. The source was peripheral blood mononuclear cells (PBMCs), collected when the disease was refractory, from a patient treated with antithyroid drugs. The receptors originated from a female donor with Graves disease.

This clonotype was observed a handful of times. This chain's CDR3 is CASSPKPWGGGGGTEAFF. For the CDR3, the DNA is TGTGCCAGCAGCCCGAAGCCATGGGGGGGTGGAGGCGGCACTGAAGCTTTCTTT. The gene calls are TRBV3-1 and TRBJ1-1; TRBD1 might be the D (5 bases). Trimming took off 4 bases at V and 4 bases at J, with 25 bases between the two ends. CDR3 length: 18 amino acids. CDR1 LGHDT and CDR2 YNNKEL come from the germline V gene (reference sequence). Based on the CDR3 plus reference TRBV3-1 and TRBJ1-1, the full variable domain is DTAVSQTPKYLVTQMGNDKSIKCEQNLGHDTMYWYKQDSKKFLKIMFSYNNKELIINETVPNRFSPKSPDKAHLNLHINSLELGDSAVYFCASSPKPWGGGGGTEAFFGQGTRLTVV.

This chain joins TRBV3-1 and TRBJ2-1; D remains ambiguous. This CDR3 contains 11 residues. Trimming stripped 4 bases from V and 9 bases from J, with 7 bases between. The V gene's germline CDR1 is LGHDT and CDR2 YNNKEL (reference sequence). The CDR3 DNA sequence: TGTGCCAGCAGCCTCTCCTCTGAGCAGTTCTTC. Protein product: CASSLSSEQFF.

V usage is TRBV7-2 and J usage is TRBJ1-5; D uncertain. V was pared by 5 bases and J by 7 bases, with 12 bases between. Looked up from germline, CDR1 is SGHTA and CDR2 is FQGNSA. This CDR3 has 13 amino acids. DNA for the CDR3: TGTGCCAGCAGCCCCGCCAACCACCAGCCCCAGCATTTT. This codes for CASSPANHQPQHF.